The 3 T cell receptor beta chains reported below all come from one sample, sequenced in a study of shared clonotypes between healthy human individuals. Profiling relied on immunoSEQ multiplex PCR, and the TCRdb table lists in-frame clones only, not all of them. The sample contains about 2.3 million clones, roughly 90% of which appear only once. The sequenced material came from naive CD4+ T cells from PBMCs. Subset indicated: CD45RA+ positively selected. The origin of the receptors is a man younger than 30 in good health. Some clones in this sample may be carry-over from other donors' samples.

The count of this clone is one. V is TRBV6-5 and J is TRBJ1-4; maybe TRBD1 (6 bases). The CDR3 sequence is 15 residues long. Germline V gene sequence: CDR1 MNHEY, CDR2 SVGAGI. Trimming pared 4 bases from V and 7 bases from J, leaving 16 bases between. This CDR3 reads CASSSTAGAGEKLFF. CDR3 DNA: TGTGCCAGCAGTTCCACCGCAGGGGCGGGTGAAAAACTGTTTTTT.

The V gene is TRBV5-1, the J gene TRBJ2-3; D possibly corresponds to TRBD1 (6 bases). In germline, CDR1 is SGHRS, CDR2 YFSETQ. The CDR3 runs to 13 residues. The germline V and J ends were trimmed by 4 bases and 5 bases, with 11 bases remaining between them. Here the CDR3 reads CASSDLQGDTQYF. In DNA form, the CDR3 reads TGCGCCAGCAGCGATCTACAGGGAGATACGCAGTATTTT.

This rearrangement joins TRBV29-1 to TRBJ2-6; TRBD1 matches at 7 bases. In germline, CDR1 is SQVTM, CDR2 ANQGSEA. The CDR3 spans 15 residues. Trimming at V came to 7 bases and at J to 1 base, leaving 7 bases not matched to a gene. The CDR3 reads CSAVGQLSGANVLTF. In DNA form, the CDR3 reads TGCAGCGCCGTGGGACAGTTATCTGGGGCCAACGTCCTGACTTTC.